The rows below give T cell receptor beta chains drawn from one sample of a study of blood T cells in healthy people across ages. TCRdb re-called the 5' RACE reads through MiXCR, storing one row per CDR3 protein. The top ten clones hold around 23% of a sample with about 580,000 distinct CDR3 sequences, roughly 48% of them seen once. The sequenced sample was blood. Source of these receptors: a man aged 80 or over in good health. Each CDR3 is given with its conserved first and last residue. D genes are given only for firm matches. Rows may omit the clone size; those that give it use once, few, many or a size class.

j_call clone_size d_call v_call cdr3_length cdr3_nt cdr3_aa
TRBJ1-5 few - TRBV4-3 15 TGCGCCAGCAGCCAAGATGGGGGGGGCAATCAGCCCCAGCATTTT CASSQDGGGNQPQHF
TRBJ2-7 - - TRBV7-8 15 TGTGCCAGCAGCCCCCGTGGGTTTGGCTCCTACGAGCAGTACTTC CASSPRGFGSYEQYF
TRBJ2-1 - TRBD2 TRBV7-9 14 TGTGCCAGCCGACTAGCGGGGGACCCCAATGAGCAGTTCTTC CASRLAGDPNEQFF
TRBJ2-7 few TRBD2 TRBV4-2 18 TGTGCCAGCAGCCAAGATCTGAATCGAGCTAGCGGGATCGACGAGCAGTACTTC CASSQDLNRASGIDEQYF
TRBJ2-5 - - TRBV10-3 12 TGTGCCATCAGTGACGGGGAAGAGACCCAGTACTTC CAISDGEETQYF
TRBJ2-7 many - TRBV7-8 10 TGTGCCAGCGGTGACTACGAGCAGTACTTC CASGDYEQYF
TRBJ1-2 few TRBD1 TRBV7-2 14 TGTGCCAGCAGCTCGGGACAGGGGGAATATGGCTACACCTTC CASSSGQGEYGYTF
TRBJ2-1 few - TRBV11-2 16 TGTGCCAGCAGCCAGCGTGGGTTTGGTTCCTACAATGAGCAGTTCTTC CASSQRGFGSYNEQFF
TRBJ1-2 many - TRBV7-9 14 TGTGCCAGCAGCTTAGGGGCAGGGGCCCTCGGCTACACCTTC CASSLGAGALGYTF
TRBJ2-1 - TRBD2 TRBV29-1 18 TGCAGCGTTGAAGGCGGCGGGGGGGGACGTAGCTCCTACAATGAGCAGTTCTTC CSVEGGGGGRSSYNEQFF
TRBJ2-1 many - TRBV7-2 14 TGTGCCAGCAGCTTATTTCCGAGTGTCAATGAGCAGTTCTTC CASSLFPSVNEQFF
TRBJ2-3 - - TRBV6-5 15 TGTGCCAGCAGCCCCACCACAGGATCAACAGATACGCAGTATTTT CASSPTTGSTDTQYF
TRBJ2-7 - TRBD1 TRBV6-6 16 TGTGCCAGCACTCCGTCCGGGGACAGGGGGCCCTACGAGCAGTACTTC CASTPSGDRGPYEQYF
TRBJ2-3 - TRBD2 TRBV28 16 TGTGCCAGCAGTTTATGGGGAGGGGCCCTCACAGATACGCAGTATTTT CASSLWGGALTDTQYF
TRBJ1-1 - - TRBV7-2 15 TGTGCCAGCAGCCAAGGATGGGGGACGGGTACTGAAGCTTTCTTT CASSQGWGTGTEAFF
TRBJ2-5 - - TRBV20-1 14 TGCAGTGCTAACTCAATGAAGGGCCAAGAGACCCAGTACTTC CSANSMKGQETQYF
TRBJ2-1 - TRBD2 TRBV27 14 TGTGCCAGCAGTCCGACGAGAGCGGGATGGGAGCAGTTCTTC CASSPTRAGWEQFF
TRBJ2-7 - - TRBV20-1 17 TGCAGTGCTAGCGGGGTGAACGTTCGCAGCTCCTACAATGAGCAGTACTTC CSASGVNVRSSYNEQYF
TRBJ1-1 - - TRBV14 15 TGTGCCAGCAGCCAAGACGCAGGGCTGGGCACTGAAGCTTTCTTT CASSQDAGLGTEAFF
TRBJ2-3 - TRBD2 TRBV28 16 TGTGCCAGCAGTTGGGCTAGCGGGAGGAGGGCAGATACGCAGTATTTT CASSWASGRRADTQYF
TRBJ2-7 once TRBD2 TRBV5-1 17 TGCGCCAGCAGCTTGGGCGTGGGAGCGGGGCGTCTGGACGAGCAGTACTTC CASSLGVGAGRLDEQYF
TRBJ1-6 - - TRBV7-3 14 TGTGCCAGCAGCTTAAGGTCAGGGGAGTCACCCCTCCACTTT CASSLRSGESPLHF
TRBJ2-3 - TRBD2 TRBV4-3 16 TGCGCCAGCAGCCAAGGAACTAGCGGGAAAGCAGATACGCAGTATTTT CASSQGTSGKADTQYF
TRBJ2-1 - TRBD2 TRBV25-1 14 TGTGCCAGCAGCGAAGCGGGGCGGAACAATGAGCAGTTCTTC CASSEAGRNNEQFF
TRBJ1-4 few TRBD1 TRBV7-9 15 TGTGCCAGCAGTCGCCGACAGGGAAAGGATGAAAAACTGTTTTTT CASSRRQGKDEKLFF
TRBJ2-5 - - TRBV20-1 13 TGCAGTGCTACCGGGACGGACCAAGAGACCCAGTACTTC CSATGTDQETQYF
TRBJ1-2 few TRBD1 TRBV11-2 16 TGTGCCAGCAGCCTCGGGACAGGGAGCATAAGCTATGGCTACACCTTC CASSLGTGSISYGYTF
TRBJ1-1 - - TRBV7-9 14 TGTGCCAGCAGCTTAGGGGTTGTGAACACTGAAGCTTTCTTT CASSLGVVNTEAFF
TRBJ1-4 few - TRBV4-3 18 TGCGCCAGCAGCCAAGTTCTGGCCAGCAGCACAACTAATGAAAAACTGTTTTTT CASSQVLASSTTNEKLFF